A selection of T cell receptor beta chains follows, all from one sample in a study of cytomegalovirus exposure and HLA in healthy donors. TCRdb keeps only in-frame clones here, not all; method: immunoSEQ multiplex PCR. Of about 140,000 clones listed, roughly 86% are singletons. The specimen was PBMCs. All receptors come from a woman between 25 and 40 years old in good health and CMV-seronegative. The CDR3 runs from the conserved cysteine through the conserved F or W. D genes are given only for firm matches. Not every row has a clone size; where given, it reads once, few, many or a size class.

v_call	clone_size	j_call	d_call	cdr3_nt	cdr3_aa
TRBV11-2	-	TRBJ1-6	-	TGTGCCAGCAGCTTAGGTATAAATAATTCACCCCTCCACTTT	CASSLGINNSPLHF
TRBV6-1	-	TRBJ1-3	-	TGTGCCAGCAGTGATCAGGGAACTGGAAACACCATATATTTT	CASSDQGTGNTIYF
TRBV7-8	-	TRBJ2-5	TRBD1	TGTGCCAGCAGCTTAGGGACAGGGGGCCAAGAGACCCAGTACTTC	CASSLGTGGQETQYF
TRBV5-1	-	TRBJ2-1	TRBD2	TGCGCCAGCAGCTTGGTCCCTAGCGGGGGGGACAATGAGCAGTTCTTC	CASSLVPSGGDNEQFF
TRBV4-1	-	TRBJ1-2	TRBD1	TGCGCCAGCAGCCAAGCCACAGGGGGCCGTTTGGGCTACACCTTC	CASSQATGGRLGYTF
TRBV28	-	TRBJ2-7	-	TGTGCCAGCAGTTTAAGTGGGGGGGCCCACGGGGAGCAGTACTTC	CASSLSGGAHGEQYF
TRBV9	-	TRBJ1-6	-	TGTGCCAGCAGCGTAGGTACAGGGATGAATTCACCCCTCCACTTT	CASSVGTGMNSPLHF
TRBV5-1	-	TRBJ2-2	TRBD2	TGCGCCAGCAAATTGACGGGGGGGGCTCTGAACACCGGGGAGCTGTTTTTT	CASKLTGGALNTGELFF
TRBV27	-	TRBJ1-6	-	TGTGCCAGCAGTCCGGATCGTTTGGGAAGGCAGGGTAACTCCTATAATTCACCCCTCCACTTT	CASSPDRLGRQGNSYNSPLHF
TRBV9	-	TRBJ2-1	-	TGTGCCAGCAGCGTGGCGCAGGGGCTAGGAAACAATGAGCAGTTCTTC	CASSVAQGLGNNEQFF
TRBV9	-	TRBJ1-2	TRBD1	TGTGCCAGCAGCCCGCGGACAGGCGGCTTCTATGGCTACACCTTC	CASSPRTGGFYGYTF
TRBV2	-	TRBJ1-2	-	TGTGCCAGCACTGGGGCAGCATGGCTCTATGGCTACACCTTC	CASTGAAWLYGYTF
TRBV15	-	TRBJ2-5	TRBD1	TGTGCCACCAGTTCGAGACAGGGAGAGACCCAGTACTTC	CATSSRQGETQYF
TRBV5-1	-	TRBJ1-1	-	TGCGCCAGCAGCCCCGGACAGAACAAGTACACTGAAGCTTTCTTT	CASSPGQNKYTEAFF
TRBV6-6	-	TRBJ2-7	TRBD1	TGTGCCAGCAGGGCAGGGGGCGCGGGCGGTCTGGACGAGCAGTACTTC	CASRAGGAGGLDEQYF
TRBV4-1	-	TRBJ1-4	-	TGCGCCAGCAGCCAAGGGCAGACAACTAATGAAAAACTGTTTTTT	CASSQGQTTNEKLFF
TRBV7-2	-	TRBJ2-7	TRBD2	TGTGCCAGCAGTTATGGCGGGGGGGCTCAAAACGAGCAGTACTTC	CASSYGGGAQNEQYF
TRBV7-2	-	TRBJ2-1	-	TGTGCCAGCAGCTTAGCATTTAGAACCCGGGACAATGAGCAGTTCTTC	CASSLAFRTRDNEQFF
TRBV21-1	-	TRBJ2-1	-	TGTGCCAGCAGCAAACCTGACAGGAGCTCCTACAATGAGCAGTTCTTC	CASSKPDRSSYNEQFF
TRBV21-1	few	TRBJ1-2	-	TGTGCCAGCAGCCCTTCCTATGGCTACACCTTC	CASSPSYGYTF
TRBV19	-	TRBJ2-2	TRBD1	TGTGCCAGTAGTACTCAGACAGGGGCGAACACCGGGGAGCTGTTTTTT	CASSTQTGANTGELFF
TRBV27	-	TRBJ2-7	TRBD1	TGTGCCAGCAGCCCCTCCGGACAGGTTGGGGGTTCCGAGCAGTACTTC	CASSPSGQVGGSEQYF
TRBV25-1	-	TRBJ1-5	-	TGTGCCAGCAGTGAAGTGTCGGATCAGCCCCAGCATTTT	CASSEVSDQPQHF
TRBV6-6	-	TRBJ2-1	-	TGTGCCAGCACTAAGGGGTCCTACAATGAGCAGTTCTTC	CASTKGSYNEQFF
TRBV6-1	-	TRBJ2-7	TRBD2	TGTGCCAGCAGTGAAGTTGGCGGGGGGGCGGTTGAGCAGTACTTC	CASSEVGGGAVEQYF
TRBV7-3	once	TRBJ1-2	-	TGTGCCAGCAGCTTAACGGCAACAGATTATGGCTACACCTTC	CASSLTATDYGYTF
TRBV6-5	-	TRBJ1-1	TRBD1	TGTGCCAGTAAGAGGGGACAGTTAAGTGAAGCTTTCTTT	CASKRGQLSEAFF
TRBV7-2	-	TRBJ2-3	TRBD2	TGTGCCAGCAGCTTGAGCGGGGGCGCAGATACGCAGTATTTT	CASSLSGGADTQYF
TRBV9	-	TRBJ1-3	-	TGTGCCAGCAGCGTAGGCAGGGCGGGAAACACCATATATTTT	CASSVGRAGNTIYF
TRBV6-5	-	TRBJ2-6	-	TGTGCCACTCTTCAGACTGGGGCCAACGTCCTGACTTTC	CATLQTGANVLTF
TRBV5-8	-	TRBJ2-3	-	TGTGCCAGCACCCTCCTGTCGGGTTCCTTCGATACGCAGTATTTT	CASTLLSGSFDTQYF
TRBV9	-	TRBJ1-1	-	TGTGCCAGCAGCGCTATAGCGAACACTGAAGCTTTCTTT	CASSAIANTEAFF
TRBV6-1	-	TRBJ2-1	-	TGTGCCAGCAGTGAACAGGGGTCCGAGCAGTTCTTC	CASSEQGSEQFF
TRBV18	few	TRBJ1-5	-	TGTGCCAGCTCACTGGGAGGGGCTAACAATCAGCCCCAGCATTTT	CASSLGGANNQPQHF
TRBV5-6	-	TRBJ1-1	-	TGTGCCAGCGGAGGGGCGCGGACTGAAGCTTTCTTT	CASGGARTEAFF
TRBV27	-	TRBJ1-4	-	TGTGCCAGCCGGGGGAGGGTAAATGAAAAACTGTTTTTT	CASRGRVNEKLFF
TRBV28	-	TRBJ1-5	-	TGTGCCATCGTCAACAGGGTTAACAATCAGCCCCAGCATTTT	CAIVNRVNNQPQHF
TRBV4-1	-	TRBJ2-4	TRBD2	TGCGCCAGCAGCCAAGGTTCGCTAGCGGGGATGGACATTCAGTACTTC	CASSQGSLAGMDIQYF
TRBV6-5	-	TRBJ1-2	-	TGTGCCAGCAGTTTTGCAGGGCAATACTATGGCTACACCTTC	CASSFAGQYYGYTF
TRBV6-5	-	TRBJ2-3	TRBD2	TGTGCCAGCAGTTACGCCCCGGGGGGGGCCGGGGATACGCAGTATTTT	CASSYAPGGAGDTQYF
TRBV5-1	-	TRBJ2-7	-	TGCGCCAGCAGCTTGAGAGGCGATAGCTCCTACGAGCAGTACTTC	CASSLRGDSSYEQYF